This entry describes one TCR beta chain. The data belong to a study of blood T cell repertoires in COVID-19. Categorization into cohorts depended on clinical history that participants reported. V was pared by 6 bases and J by 10 bases, with 10 bases between. There are 11 residues in the CDR3. The table came from immunoSEQ multiplex PCR; TCRdb's copy has only in-frame clones and leaves some out. The table lists roughly 160,000 clones, around 80% of them singletons. The TCR was taken from a woman in her 70s in a cohort exposed to, infected with or recovered from COVID-19 (not recorded which). The source material was PBMCs or T cells enriched from blood (not recorded which). V usage is TRBV12-3 or TRBV12-4 and J usage is TRBJ1-5; D is unclear. The CDR3 is CASSLLGPQHF. CDR3 coding DNA: TGTGCCAGCAGCTTACTGGGCCCCCAGCATTTT.